A single sample is the source of the 28 T cell receptor beta chains below, sequenced in a study of T cell responses to AZD1222 COVID-19 vaccine. Sequencing used immunoSEQ multiplex PCR; TCRdb keeps in-frame clones, though not all of them. This table holds some 190,000 clones, about 95% found once. The sample consisted of peripheral blood, taken 28 days after the second dose of the MenACWY control vaccine. Receptors were obtained from an adult who received the MenACWY meningococcal vaccine as a control.

The chain is built from TRBV7-2 and TRBJ2-5, with 12 positions matching TRBD2. V trimming: 5 bases; J trimming: 4 bases; junction bases outside the gene matches: 5. The CDR3 consists of 15 residues. Germline CDR1 reads SGHTA; CDR2 reads FQGNSA. The CDR3 protein is CASSLGLAGTETQYF. CDR3 bases: TGTGCCAGCAGCCTCGGACTAGCGGGGACAGAGACCCAGTACTTC.

The sample holds many counts of this clone. This rearrangement joins TRBV4-2 to TRBJ1-4; D is undetermined. The V gene lost 2 bases and the J gene lost 8 bases, with 9 bases spanning the gap. This CDR3 is 13 amino acids long. From germline, CDR1 is LGHNA and CDR2 YNFKEQ. CDR3 loop: CASSQLSGEKLFF. As DNA, the CDR3 is TGTGCCAGCAGCCAATTGTCCGGAGAAAAACTGTTTTTT.

The chain combines TRBV4-1 with TRBJ1-3; D uncertain. Trimming pared 3 bases from V and 0 bases from J, leaving 12 bases between. CDR3 length: 16 amino acids. The germline V gene has CDR1 MGHRA and CDR2 YSYEKL. The CDR3 region has the DNA TGCGCCAGCAGCCACCTTGGACGGAGCTCTGGAAACACCATATATTTT. Translated: CASSHLGRSSGNTIYF.

Remarks on this clone: Other DNA sequences in this sample translate to the same CDR3. V is TRBV7-9 and J is TRBJ2-7; possibly TRBD1 for D (6 bases). Looked up from germline, CDR1 is SEHNR and CDR2 is FQNEAQ (reference sequence). V was trimmed by 5 bases and J by 2 bases, leaving 10 bases between them. This CDR3 has 13 amino acids. The CDR3 nucleotides are TGTGCCAGCAGCCCAGGACAGACCTACGAGCAGTACTTC. This translates into CASSPGQTYEQYF.

This chain connects TRBV7-2 to TRBJ2-1, with TRBD2 matching over 13 bases. The CDR3 totals 15 residues. V shed 5 bases, J shed 8 bases, and the junction held 6 bases outside the gene matches. Germline V gene lookup returns CDR1 SGHTA and CDR2 FQGNSA. The CDR3 loop is CASSQLAGGGYEQFF. In DNA form, the CDR3 reads TGTGCCAGCAGCCAACTAGCGGGAGGGGGCTATGAGCAGTTCTTC. The full variable domain, completed using reference TRBV7-2 and TRBJ2-1, is GAGVSQSPSNKVTEKGKDVELRCDPISGHTALYWYRQSLGQGLEFLIYFQGNSAPDKSGLPSDRFSAERTGGSVSTLTIQRTQQEDSAVYLCASSQLAGGGYEQFFGPGTRLTVL.

CDR3 region: CASSERQGQELGTQYF. CDR3 DNA sequence: TGTGCCAGCAGTGAACGCCAGGGCCAAGAGTTGGGGACCCAGTACTTC. This sequence joins TRBV6-1 and TRBJ2-5; a weak D match, TRBD1 (5 bases). CDR3 size: 16 residues. The ends were cut back, 2 bases at V and 7 bases at J, with 20 bases in the middle. Germline V gene lookup returns CDR1 MNHNS and CDR2 SASEGT.

CDR3 amino acids: CASSLEEEGTSYNEQFF. CDR3 DNA: TGTGCCAGCAGCTTAGAGGAGGAGGGGACCTCCTACAATGAGCAGTTCTTC. This sequence joins TRBV11-3 and TRBJ2-1; D possibly corresponds to TRBD2 (6 bases). The CDR3 is 17 residues long. Germline lookup yields CDR1 SGHNT and CDR2 YENEEA. The V gene lost 0 bases and the J gene lost 0 bases, with 12 bases spanning the gap.

This chain links TRBV30 with TRBJ2-4; tentative D call: TRBD2 (6 bases). V was shortened by 2 bases and J by 2 bases, with 19 bases between the two germline ends. The germline gives CDR1 GTSNPN, CDR2 SVGIG (reference sequence). CDR3 length: 17 amino acids. For the CDR3, the DNA is TGTGCCTGGAGTATCGGGACTGGTTGGGAGACCAAAAACATTCAGTACTTC. Its protein product is CAWSIGTGWETKNIQYF.

This chain links TRBV7-2 with TRBJ1-2; D may be TRBD1 (6 bases). Germline V gene sequence: CDR1 SGHTA, CDR2 FQGNSA. The CDR3 covers 15 residues. The germline V and J ends were trimmed by 0 bases and 3 bases, with 11 bases remaining between them. CDR3 loop: CASSLAAGGDYGYTF. In DNA form, the CDR3 reads TGTGCCAGCAGCTTAGCTGCCGGGGGCGACTATGGCTACACCTTC.

The genes are TRBV10-3 and TRBJ2-1; TRBD2 aligns across 11 bases. The V gene's germline CDR1 is ENHRY and CDR2 SYGVKD. CDR3 length: 17 residues. Trimming at V came to 8 bases and at J to 7 bases, leaving 16 bases not matched to a gene. The CDR3 DNA is TGTGCCATCCTAGGGACCACGCTAGCGGGAGGACGAAATGAGCAGTTCTTC. Its translation: CAILGTTLAGGRNEQFF.

V and J are TRBV10-3 and TRBJ1-2; D is uncertain. This CDR3 is built from 17 residues. CDR1 and CDR2 from the germline V gene are ENHRY and SYGVKD. Trimming shortened V by 3 bases and J by 0 bases, and 17 bases separated the two germline ends. In nucleotides, the CDR3 is TGTGCCATCAGTGATTTTGTCAGGCCCGTTTCTAACTATGGCTACACCTTC. Translation: CAISDFVRPVSNYGYTF.

The chain combines TRBV19 with TRBJ1-1; unclear D gene. Germline lookup yields CDR1 LNHDA and CDR2 SQIVND (reference sequence). Trimming shortened V by 3 bases and J by 3 bases, and 11 bases separated the two germline ends. The CDR3 totals 14 residues. CDR3 in amino acids: CASSISGGHTEAFF. CDR3 nucleotide sequence: TGTGCCAGTAGTATTAGTGGAGGGCACACTGAAGCTTTCTTT.

This clone was observed a single time. The rearrangement uses TRBV27 and TRBJ2-2, with 8 bases fitting TRBD2. This CDR3 is 16 amino acids long. The J segment lost 3 bases and the V segment lost 2 bases, leaving 5 bases of the junction unmatched. CDR1 MNHEY and CDR2 SMNVEV come from the germline V gene (reference sequence). CDR3 residues: CASSLGTSPDTGELFF. In DNA, the CDR3 is TGTGCCAGCAGTTTAGGGACTAGTCCAGACACCGGGGAGCTGTTTTTT.

The V gene is TRBV4-1, the J gene TRBJ1-2; TRBD1 agrees at 10 bases. The CDR3 has 17 residues. Germline trimming cut 1 base from V and 2 bases from J; bases unmatched to any gene: 7. Germline V CDR1 and CDR2: MGHRA, YSYEKL. The chain's CDR3 is CASSQGSGTGVNYGYTF. The CDR3 DNA is TGCGCCAGCAGCCAAGGGTCCGGGACAGGGGTAAACTATGGCTACACCTTC.

CDR3 coding DNA: TGTGCCAGCAGCGGAATGGTCCCCGTCGGAAATGAGCAGTTCTTC. It encodes CASSGMVPVGNEQFF. The chain recombines TRBV9 with TRBJ2-1, with D uncertain. The CDR3 totals 15 residues. Germline-derived CDR1 and CDR2 are SGDLS and YYNGEE. The V gene lost 3 bases and the J gene lost 7 bases, with 17 bases spanning the gap.

V gene TRBV30 combines with J gene TRBJ2-7; no clear D. This CDR3 region has 11 residues. Deletions cut 2 bases from V and 2 bases from J, with 4 bases between. From germline, CDR1 is GTSNPN and CDR2 SVGIG (reference sequence). CDR3 amino acids: CAWSNPYEQYF. DNA for the CDR3: TGTGCCTGGAGTAATCCCTACGAGCAGTACTTC.

V and J are TRBV9 and TRBJ1-4; no clear D gene. The CDR3 is 14 amino acids. The germline CDR1 and CDR2 sequences are SGDLS and YYNGEE. The germline V and J ends were trimmed by 0 bases and 8 bases, with 11 bases remaining between them. CDR3 loop: CASSVAERREKLFF. Written as DNA, the CDR3 is TGTGCCAGCAGCGTAGCAGAACGACGGGAAAAACTGTTTTTT.

The chain couples TRBV11-1 to TRBJ2-1; 11 bases are shared with TRBD2. With V trimmed by 1 base and J by 5 bases, 4 bases remained unmatched. Germline V gene lookup returns CDR1 SGHAT and CDR2 FQDESV (reference sequence). This CDR3 is built from 16 residues. CDR3 bases: TGTGCCAGCAGCTTAGGCCTGGGACTAGCGGACAATGAGCAGTTCTTC. This codes for CASSLGLGLADNEQFF.

The chain is built from TRBV24-1 and TRBJ1-5; no clear D. Germline V gene lookup returns CDR1 KGHDR and CDR2 SFDVKD. The V end was cut by 9 bases, the J end by 4 bases, with 9 bases between. This CDR3 comprises 12 residues. CDR3 DNA: TGTGCCACCTCACTAGGAAATCAGCCCCAGCATTTT. Translating gives CATSLGNQPQHF.

J is TRBJ1-2 and V is TRBV7-2; D gene ambiguous. This CDR3 comprises 13 residues. Germline V gene lookup returns CDR1 SGHTA and CDR2 FQGNSA. V dropped 3 bases and J dropped 2 bases, with 7 bases sitting between them. For the CDR3, the DNA is TGTGCCAGCAGCTTTACGGAAAACTATGGCTACACCTTC. It is translated as CASSFTENYGYTF.

The chain couples TRBV28 to TRBJ1-1, with D possibly matching TRBD1 (5 bases). From germline, CDR1 is MDHEN and CDR2 SYDVKM. Deletions cut 5 bases from V and 4 bases from J, with 11 bases between. This CDR3 is built from 13 residues. Here the CDR3 reads CASSVDGGTEAFF. CDR3 nucleotides: TGTGCCAGCAGTGTGGATGGGGGCACTGAAGCTTTCTTT.

The chain recombines TRBV28 with TRBJ2-1, with a weak D call TRBD2 (6 bases). Germline CDR1 reads MDHEN; CDR2 reads SYDVKM. Trimming left V 7 bases short and J 4 bases short, with 17 bases between. The CDR3 runs 15 residues. The CDR3 loop reads CASKLGGGAYNEQFF. CDR3 nucleotide sequence: TGTGCCAGCAAGTTGGGAGGTGGGGCGTACAATGAGCAGTTCTTC.

This clone came up once. The CDR3 DNA reads TGTGCCAGCAGCGTAGACTCGGGGAACACTGAAGCTTTCTTT. This encodes CASSVDSGNTEAFF. This chain connects TRBV9 to TRBJ1-1, with unresolved D. The CDR3 consists of 14 residues. Between the trimmed V and J ends, which lost 0 bases and 1 base, there was a span of 7 bases. Germline V lookup: CDR1 SGDLS, CDR2 YYNGEE.

The gene calls are TRBV19 and TRBJ2-2; 8 bases fit TRBD2. From germline, CDR1 is LNHDA and CDR2 SQIVND (reference sequence). V gave up 4 bases and J gave up 7 bases; unmatched junction bases: 5. The CDR3 totals 14 residues. The chain's CDR3 is CASSTGGLYGELFF. Written as DNA, the CDR3 is TGTGCCAGTAGTACGGGGGGGCTTTACGGGGAGCTGTTTTTT.

The V call is TRBV7-8, the J call TRBJ1-4; 8 bases match TRBD1. CDR1 is SGHVS, CDR2 FQNEAQ, per germline. The ends lost 4 bases at V and 0 bases at J; junction bases unmatched: 10. The CDR3 has 18 residues. The CDR3 is CASSSGTGGSATNEKLFF. The CDR3 nucleotides read TGTGCCAGCAGCTCGGGAACAGGGGGTTCTGCAACTAATGAAAAACTGTTTTTT. Drawing the rest from reference TRBV7-8 and TRBJ1-4, the complete variable domain is GAGVSQSPRYKVAKRGQDVALRCDPISGHVSLFWYQQALGQGPEFLTYFQNEAQLDKSGLPSDRFFAERPEGSVSTLKIQRTQQEDSAVYLCASSSGTGGSATNEKLFFGSGTQLSVL.

For the CDR3, the DNA is TGTGCCAGCAGCGCAACCGGGACTAGTATGGAGACCCAGTACTTC. Its translation: CASSATGTSMETQYF. The chain has TRBV9 and TRBJ2-5; 8 nucleotides line up with TRBD2. Germline CDR1 is SGDLS and CDR2 is YYNGEE. Trimming cost V 3 bases and J 5 bases; bases outside gene matches: 9. This CDR3 contains 15 residues. Together with reference TRBV9 and TRBJ2-5, the CDR3 gives the full variable domain: DSGVTQTPKHLITATGQRVTLRCSPRSGDLSVYWYQQSLDQGLQFLIQYYNGEERAKGNILERFSAQQFPDLHSELNLSSLELGDSALYFCASSATGTSMETQYFGPGTRLLVL.

The V gene is TRBV27, the J gene TRBJ1-1; TRBD1 might be the D (5 bases). Germline V lookup: CDR1 MNHEY, CDR2 SMNVEV (reference sequence). The CDR3 spans 14 residues. V lost 2 bases and J 0 bases, leaving 7 bases between the germline ends. CDR3 coding DNA: TGTGCCAGCAGTTTAGGGGGTTTGAACACTGAAGCTTTCTTT. Translated, it gives CASSLGGLNTEAFF.

The chain recombines TRBV6-1 with TRBJ1-6, with D tentatively TRBD1 (5 bases). Germline V gives CDR1 MNHNS, CDR2 SASEGT. V dropped 2 bases and J dropped 2 bases, with 22 bases sitting between them. The CDR3 contains 20 residues. CDR3 sequence: CASSEKLGRARGPYNSPLHF. DNA for the CDR3: TGTGCCAGCAGTGAAAAGCTCGGCAGGGCCCGCGGCCCCTATAATTCACCCCTCCACTTT.